Presented here are 9 T cell receptor beta chains from one specimen sequenced in a study of blood T cell repertoires in COVID-19 (TCRdb year 2020). Libraries were prepared through the immunoSEQ multiplex PCR assay. Entries here come from immuneACCESS through TCRdb and include only in-frame sequences with V and J called. Some clones fail to appear in such tables; in the studies checked, an unresolved V gene covers under half of the shortfall, and the cause of the remainder is unknown. This sample is represented by around 300,000 clones; approximately 90% of them were singletons. The top ten constitute 3% of the sample. Source material: PBMCs or T cells enriched from blood (not recorded which). These receptors originate from a woman aged 50 to 60 who had recovered from COVID-19.

This clone showed up just once. The rearrangement joins TRBV18 to TRBJ1-1; no firm D call. The CDR3 has 15 amino acids. CDR1 KGHSH and CDR2 LQKENI come from the germline V gene. With 1 base removed from V and 2 bases from J, the gap between germline ends came to 11 bases. Here the CDR3 DNA reads TGTGCCAGCTCACCACTTAACAGCGGAAACACTGAAGCTTTCTTT. Protein product: CASSPLNSGNTEAFF.

The genes are TRBV29-1 and TRBJ1-1; perhaps TRBD1 as D (6 bases). Trimming took 6 bases from V and 1 from J, leaving 15 bases between them. There are 14 residues in the CDR3. CDR1 and CDR2 from the germline V gene are SQVTM and ANQGSEA. This CDR3 is CSVPKQGSNTEAFF. CDR3 nucleotide sequence: TGCAGCGTCCCGAAACAGGGTTCGAACACTGAAGCTTTCTTT. The full variable domain, in which reference TRBV29-1 and TRBJ1-1 provide the parts outside the CDR3, is SAVISQKPSRDICQRGTSLTIQCQVDSQVTMMFWYRQQPGQSLTLIATANQGSEATYESGFVIDKFPISRPNLTFSTLTVSNMSPEDSSIYLCSVPKQGSNTEAFFGQGTRLTVV.

The chain combines TRBV2 with TRBJ1-4, with 11 bases identical to TRBD1. CDR3 length: 15 residues. Trimming cost V 3 bases and J 7 bases; bases outside gene matches: 4. Per the germline V gene, CDR1 is SNHLY and CDR2 is FYNNEI. DNA for the CDR3: TGTGCCAGCAGTGACGGGACAGGGGGTCGTGAAAAACTGTTTTTT. As protein: CASSDGTGGREKLFF.

The V gene is TRBV6-1, the J gene TRBJ1-2; D not resolved. Germline V lookup: CDR1 MNHNS, CDR2 SASEGT. The germline V and J ends were trimmed by 2 bases and 8 bases, with 15 bases remaining between them. The CDR3 has 14 residues. The chain's CDR3 is CASSEHTQNSGYTF. The CDR3 DNA reads as TGTGCCAGCAGTGAACACACCCAGAATTCCGGCTACACCTTC.

The chain links TRBV27 to TRBJ1-1; no clear D gene. The CDR3 spans 14 residues. V lost 6 bases and J 0 bases, leaving 11 bases between the germline ends. Germline loops: CDR1 MNHEY, CDR2 SMNVEV (reference sequence). The CDR3 coding sequence is TGTGCCAGCAGGGAACAGAACATGAACACTGAAGCTTTCTTT. Translation gives CASREQNMNTEAFF.

This clone showed up just once. The chain is built from TRBV11-2 and TRBJ2-7; TRBD1 agrees at 9 bases. Germline V gene data show CDR1 as SGHAT and CDR2 as FQNNGV. The CDR3 contains 13 residues. With 4 bases clipped from V and 5 bases from J, the junction kept 3 bases outside the gene matches. CDR3 DNA sequence: TGTGCCAGCAGCTGGACAGGGGTCAACGAGCAGTACTTC. Encoded protein: CASSWTGVNEQYF.

The V call is TRBV3-1 (or the pseudogene TRBV3-2), the J call TRBJ2-5; 9 bases are a match to TRBD2. CDR3 length: 17 amino acids. CDR1 is LGHDT, CDR2 YNNKEL, per germline (reference sequence). The ends lost 4 bases at V and 5 bases at J; junction bases unmatched: 14. The CDR3 DNA reads TGTGCCAGCAGCCTTCCCCTCGCTAGCGGGATCGGTGAGACCCAGTACTTC. This translates into CASSLPLASGIGETQYF.

This clone was seen a single time. DNA of the CDR3: TGTGCCAGCAGCTTGGCAGGGACTATAACCGGGGAGCTGTTTTTT. This sequence encodes CASSLAGTITGELFF. V gene TRBV5-4 combines with J gene TRBJ2-2, with 7 bases that match TRBD2. V trimming: 0 bases; J trimming: 5 bases; junction bases outside the gene matches: 4. Looked up from germline, CDR1 is SGHNT and CDR2 is YYREEE (reference sequence). This CDR3 has 15 residues. The full variable domain, its missing parts supplied by reference TRBV5-4 and TRBJ2-2, is ETGVTQSPTHLIKTRGQQVTLRCSSQSGHNTVSWYQQALGQGPQFIFQYYREEENGRGNFPPRFSGLQFPNYSSELNVNALELDDSALYLCASSLAGTITGELFFGEGSRLTVL.

The chain uses TRBV9 and TRBJ1-6; no firm D call. The CDR3 is 15 amino acids. Germline V CDR1 and CDR2: SGDLS, YYNGEE. V lost 7 bases to trimming and J lost 8 bases, with 19 bases between them. In nucleotides, the CDR3 is TGTGCCAGCCCCACCGCAGGTACCTTGGATTCACCCCTCCACTTT. This encodes CASPTAGTLDSPLHF.